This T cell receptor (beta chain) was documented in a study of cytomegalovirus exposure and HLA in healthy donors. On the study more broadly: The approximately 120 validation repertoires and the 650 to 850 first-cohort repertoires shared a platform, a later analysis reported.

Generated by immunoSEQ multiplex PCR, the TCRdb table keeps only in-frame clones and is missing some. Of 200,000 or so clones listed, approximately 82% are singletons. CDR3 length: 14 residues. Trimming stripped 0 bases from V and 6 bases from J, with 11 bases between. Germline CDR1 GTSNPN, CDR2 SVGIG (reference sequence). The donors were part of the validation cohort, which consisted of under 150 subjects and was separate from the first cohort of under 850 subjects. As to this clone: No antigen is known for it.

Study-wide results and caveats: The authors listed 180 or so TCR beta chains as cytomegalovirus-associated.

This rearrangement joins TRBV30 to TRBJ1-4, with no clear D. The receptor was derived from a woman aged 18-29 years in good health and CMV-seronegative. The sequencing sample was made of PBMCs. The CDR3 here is CAWSVPGSDEKLFF. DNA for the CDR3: TGTGCCTGGAGTGTACCCGGATCGGATGAAAAACTGTTTTTT.